This T cell receptor beta chain was found in a study of cytomegalovirus exposure and HLA in healthy donors. Libraries were prepared by immunoSEQ multiplex PCR; TCRdb keeps only in-frame clonotypes and omits some of them. The table records roughly 120,000 clones, approximately 91% of them present only once. This clone occurred a few times. This TCR came from a woman between 18 and 30 years old in good health and CMV-seronegative. Sequenced input: PBMCs.

CDR3 DNA: TGTGCCAGCAGTTACTCGATCAAGGACATGCATCAGCCCCAGCATTTT. Translation: CASSYSIKDMHQPQHF. The genes are TRBV6-7 and TRBJ1-5; TRBD1 might be the D (5 bases). TRBV6-7 is an ORF, and what it does is uncertain. V was shortened by 0 bases and J by 5 bases, with 14 bases between the two germline ends. The CDR3 consists of 16 residues.